Presented here are 12 T cell receptor beta chains from one specimen sequenced in a study of tumor-infiltrating lymphocytes in primary liver carcinoma. Reverse transcription of 450 to 500 ng total RNA with a constant-region primer produced TCR beta cDNA. A slightly modified ARM-PCR protocol with three nested multiplex PCR rounds produced these TCR beta libraries. TRBV1-TRBV30 forward primers paired with a C-beta reverse primer drove the first two PCR rounds, around 9 cycles each. In TCRdb, the multiplex PCR reads were re-called with MiXCR into one record per CDR3 protein. The table shows more than 150,000 distinct CDR3 sequences, with roughly 60% occurring only once. Germline DNA was also extracted, and blood RNA was taken from unsorted whole blood. Sequencing used peripheral blood. These receptors were taken from a man aged 35 to 55 with primary liver carcinoma and hepatitis B virus infection.

The chain carries TRBV11-2 and TRBJ2-3; the D is unclear. The V and J ends lost 8 bases and 7 bases respectively, with 22 bases between them. The CDR3 loop spans 15 amino acids. CDR1 is SGHAT, CDR2 FQNNGV, per germline. CDR3 sequence (DNA): TGTGCCAGCTGCTCCCCCCTCCGCGCTCCATATACGCAGTATTTT. This codes for CASCSPLRAPYTQYF.

J is TRBJ2-3 and V is TRBV11-2, with TRBD2 matching over 9 bases. In germline, CDR1 is SGHAT, CDR2 FQNNGV. The CDR3 runs to 15 residues. Trimming took 1 base from V and 6 from J; bases not matched to a gene: 5. CDR3 sequence (DNA): TGTGCCAGCAGCTTAGCGCGGGAGGGACTTGATACGCAGTATTTT. The encoded protein is CASSLAREGLDTQYF.

About this clonotype itself: A much larger clone differs from this one at a single base, so this may be a read error. The rearrangement uses TRBV11-2 and TRBJ2-4; 8 bases are shared with TRBD1. The CDR3 loop spans 12 amino acids. Germline V CDR1 and CDR2: SGHAT, FQNNGV. CDR3 bases: TGTGCCAGCGGACAGGGTGGTGACATTCAGAACTTC. Protein product: CASGQGGDIQNF.

The chain carries TRBV10-3 and TRBJ2-5; 8 nucleotides match TRBD1. There are 14 residues in the CDR3. Germline V CDR1 and CDR2: ENHRY, SYGVKD. V gave up 10 bases and J gave up 5 bases; unmatched junction bases: 12. This CDR3 reads CATTPVTGAETQYF. As DNA, the CDR3 is TGTGCCACAACGCCCGTGACAGGGGCGGAGACCCAGTACTTC.

This clonotype came up a few times. CDR3 sequence: CASSFRGPSVTGELFF. CDR3 DNA sequence: TGTGCCAGCAGTTTCAGGGGGCCCTCGGTCACCGGGGAGCTGTTTTTT. The chain joins TRBV6-6 to TRBJ2-2; 8 bases are a match to TRBD1. Unmatched junction bases numbered 8, after V lost 4 bases and J lost 4 bases. Germline CDR1 reads MNHNY; CDR2 reads SVGAGI (reference sequence). CDR3 length equals 16 residues.

This chain joins TRBV4-1 and TRBJ2-2, with D perhaps TRBD2 (6 bases). Germline V gene data show CDR1 as MGHRA and CDR2 as YSYEKL. Trimming left V 7 bases short and J 5 bases short, with 20 bases between. The CDR3 is 16 amino acids. This CDR3 is CASNQLTSWITGELFF. DNA of the CDR3: TGCGCCAGCAACCAGCTAACTAGCTGGATTACCGGGGAGCTGTTTTTT.

In this sample, this clonotype turned up once. The chain carries TRBV29-1 and TRBJ1-1; perhaps TRBD1 as D (5 bases). Germline loops: CDR1 SQVTM, CDR2 ANQGSEA. CDR3 length: 13 residues. Trimming pared 5 bases from V and 4 bases from J, leaving 14 bases between. DNA of the CDR3: TGCAGCGTTCTGCACGGGGCGGGCACTGAAGCTTTCTTT. Translation gives CSVLHGAGTEAFF.

CDR3 in amino acids: CASSPGTSVYEQYF. In nucleotides, the CDR3 is TGTGCCAGCAGCCCCGGGACTAGCGTATACGAGCAGTACTTC. The chain is built from TRBV6-5 and TRBJ2-7; 10 bases fit TRBD2. The CDR3 loop spans 14 amino acids. The germline V gene encodes CDR1 MNHEY and CDR2 SVGAGI. V trimming: 6 bases; J trimming: 4 bases; junction bases outside the gene matches: 6.

This clonotype was picked up many times. V and J are TRBV6-1 and TRBJ2-1; the D gene is possibly TRBD1 (6 bases). Germline V gene sequence: CDR1 MNHNS, CDR2 SASEGT. Trimming removed 10 bases from V and 4 bases from J, with 17 bases in between. This CDR3 has 14 amino acids. CDR3 region: CATGRDTAYNEQFF. The CDR3 coding sequence is TGTGCCACGGGCCGGGACACCGCTTACAATGAGCAGTTCTTC.

In regard to this clonotype: A much more abundant neighbour one base away suggests this may be a read error. This chain's CDR3 is CASSIEWNQPRHF. DNA for the CDR3: TGTGCCAGCAGCATTGAGTGGAATCAGCCCCGGCATTTT. The V and J genes are TRBV11-2 and TRBJ1-5, with D hard to call. The CDR3 extends over 13 amino acids. Germline V gene sequence: CDR1 SGHAT, CDR2 FQNNGV.

This clonotype showed up just a few times. The chain employs TRBV5-5 and TRBJ2-1; 11 positions match TRBD2. The germline CDR1 and CDR2 sequences are SGHKS and YYEKEE (reference sequence). This CDR3 has 15 amino acids. The trim removed 4 bases at V and 9 bases at J, leaving 9 bases unmatched. In DNA, the CDR3 is TGTGCCAGCAGCACCACTAGCGGGAGTCGAGGTGAGCAGTTCTTC. It translates to CASSTTSGSRGEQFF.

This clonotype was seen only a few times. The chain is built from TRBV4-1 and TRBJ2-5; 7 nucleotides match TRBD1. The CDR3 runs to 14 residues. V was clipped by 4 bases and J by 1 base; unmatched bases: 3. CDR1 and CDR2 from the germline V gene are MGHRA and YSYEKL. CDR3 residues: CASSLTGSQETQYF. CDR3 DNA sequence: TGCGCCAGCAGCCTGACAGGGTCCCAAGAGACCCAGTACTTC.